This TCR beta chain was observed in a study of T cell responses to AZD1222 COVID-19 vaccine. The method was immunoSEQ multiplex PCR; TCRdb's version includes in-frame clones alone and lacks a portion of them. Among tens of thousands of clones listed, about 83% were seen once. The germline CDR1 and CDR2 sequences are SEHNR and FQNEAQ (reference sequence). V lost 5 bases and J lost 5; bases outside the gene matches: 8. This CDR3 comprises 14 residues. Sequenced here: peripheral blood, sampled on day 0 of AZD1222 vaccination. This sequence was found in an adult in good health. This chain links TRBV7-9 with TRBJ2-5, with 7 bases that match TRBD1. CDR3 DNA sequence: TGTGCCAGCAGCCTTAACAGGGGCGGGGAGACCCAGTACTTC. Protein product: CASSLNRGGETQYF.